One and the same sample provided the 28 T cell receptor beta chains below, sequenced in a study of OX40 agonist ivuxolimab in advanced cancers. Assay: immunoSEQ multiplex PCR; the TCRdb copy retains only in-frame clones and omits some. The data hold about 45,000 clones, with roughly 88% observed a single time. The material was CD4+ or CD8+ T cells sorted from blood, obtained in a trial of the OX40 agonist ivuxolimab. The source is an adult with an advanced solid tumor such as melanoma, head and neck, liver or kidney cancer.

The genes are TRBV27 and TRBJ2-3, with 14 bases identical to TRBD2. The CDR3 extends over 16 amino acids. The ends lost 3 bases at V and 4 bases at J; junction bases unmatched: 3. CDR1 and CDR2 from the germline V gene are MNHEY and SMNVEV (reference sequence). CDR3 nucleotide sequence: TGTGCCAGCAGTTTTTCGGGACTAGCGGGGGCAGATACGCAGTATTTT. The encoded protein is CASSFSGLAGADTQYF.

V is TRBV2 and J is TRBJ1-4; the D is unclear. The CDR3 consists of 15 residues. Germline V gene sequence: CDR1 SNHLY, CDR2 FYNNEI. V lost 6 bases and J lost 5, with 16 bases in between. CDR3 nucleotide sequence: TGTGCCAGCAGGGAATCCGGTGGCATCAATGAAAAACTGTTTTTT. This sequence encodes CASRESGGINEKLFF. The variable domain in full, completed from reference TRBV2 and TRBJ1-4, reads EPEVTQTPSHQVTQMGQEVILRCVPISNHLYFYWYRQILGQKVEFLVSFYNNEISEKSEIFDDQFSVERPDGSNFTLKIRSTKLEDSAMYFCASRESGGINEKLFFGSGTQLSVL.

This chain uses TRBV13 with TRBJ2-3; 8 nucleotides agree with TRBD2. This CDR3 spans 16 amino acids. The germline V gene has CDR1 PRHDT and CDR2 FYEKMQ (reference sequence). J lost 3 bases, V lost 3 bases, and 8 bases had no gene match. CDR3 DNA: TGTGCCAGCAGCTTTGTCGCGGGGGGTCTTACAGATACGCAGTATTTT. Translating gives CASSFVAGGLTDTQYF. Full variable domain (remainder filled in from reference TRBV13 and TRBJ2-3): AAGVIQSPRHLIKEKRETATLKCYPIPRHDTVYWYQQGPGQDPQFLISFYEKMQSDKGSIPDRFSAQQFSDYHSELNMSSLELGDSALYFCASSFVAGGLTDTQYFGPGTRLTVL.

Here the CDR3 reads CASSLGFDTQYF. The CDR3 nucleotides are TGCGCCAGCAGCTTGGGATTCGATACGCAGTATTTT. The chain recombines TRBV5-1 with TRBJ2-3; D is ambiguous. CDR1 SGHRS and CDR2 YFSETQ come from the germline V gene. The CDR3 is made up of 12 amino acids. Trimming shortened V by 0 bases and J by 6 bases, and 5 bases separated the two germline ends.

The J gene is TRBJ2-1, the V gene TRBV6-1; TRBD1 matches at 7 bases. The CDR3 extends over 14 amino acids. Unmatched junction bases numbered 4, after V lost 6 bases and J lost 2 bases. Per the germline V gene, CDR1 is MNHNS and CDR2 is SASEGT. As DNA, the CDR3 is TGTGCCAGCAGGGTGACAGGGACCTACAATGAGCAGTTCTTC. Its translation is CASRVTGTYNEQFF.

V is TRBV6-5 and J is TRBJ2-7; 9 positions match TRBD2. Germline values: CDR1 MNHEY, CDR2 SVGAGI. There are 14 residues in the CDR3. Losses at the gene ends were 5 bases for V and 2 bases for J; bases not matched to a gene: 4. The CDR3 region is CASSAGGGPYEQYF. The DNA for the CDR3 is TGTGCCAGCAGTGCGGGAGGGGGCCCCTACGAGCAGTACTTC.

This rearrangement joins TRBV10-1 to TRBJ2-4, with TRBD1 as a possible D gene (5 bases). Germline V gene data show CDR1 as WNHNN and CDR2 as SYGVQD (reference sequence). Between the trimmed V and J ends, which lost 8 bases and 0 bases, there was a span of 11 bases. The CDR3 contains 14 residues. The CDR3 bases are TGCGCCAGCTACTGGGGCCTAGCCAAAAACATTCAGTACTTC. Protein: CASYWGLAKNIQYF.

This chain connects TRBV28 to TRBJ2-5, with 15 bases that match TRBD2. CDR1 and CDR2 (germline): MDHEN, SYDVKM. CDR3 length: 17 amino acids. The junction had 7 bases not matched to a gene; V was cut back by 6 bases and J by 2 bases. CDR3 bases: TGTGCCAGCAGCTTTGGACTAGCGGGGGGGCTTCAAGAGACCCAGTACTTC. Its protein is CASSFGLAGGLQETQYF.

The V and J genes are TRBV2 and TRBJ1-3, with D tentatively TRBD1 (6 bases). Trimming shortened V by 4 bases and J by 0 bases, and 16 bases separated the two germline ends. The CDR3 runs 17 residues. From germline, CDR1 is SNHLY and CDR2 FYNNEI. The CDR3 here is CASSVGDWGHSGNTIYF. In DNA, the CDR3 is TGTGCCAGCAGTGTAGGAGATTGGGGGCACTCTGGAAACACCATATATTTT.

This rearrangement joins TRBV27 to TRBJ1-2; 9 nucleotides align to TRBD1. The CDR3 is made up of 15 amino acids. V lost 6 bases and J lost 3; bases outside the gene matches: 8. Germline assignment: CDR1 MNHEY and CDR2 SMNVEV (reference sequence). The chain's CDR3 is CASRVRTGVDYGYTF. Here the CDR3 DNA reads TGTGCCAGCAGGGTGAGGACAGGGGTAGACTATGGCTACACCTTC.

The chain uses TRBV10-3 and TRBJ2-7; a possible D gene is TRBD2 (5 bases). CDR1 ENHRY and CDR2 SYGVKD come from the germline V gene. The CDR3 covers 14 residues. V was trimmed by 1 base and J by 4 bases, leaving 11 bases between them. The CDR3 nucleotides read TGTGCCATCAGTGAGTTGGGAGACCATTACGAGCAGTACTTC. Its protein is CAISELGDHYEQYF.

The chain links TRBV9 to TRBJ2-2; unclear D gene. CDR1 and CDR2 (germline): SGDLS, YYNGEE. This CDR3 has 14 amino acids. V lost 3 bases, J lost 1 base, and 7 bases lay in between. DNA for the CDR3: TGTGCCAGCAGCGACGGGCTGAACACCGGGGAGCTGTTTTTT. Translated, it gives CASSDGLNTGELFF.

The V gene is TRBV9, the J gene TRBJ2-7, with 8 bases lining up with TRBD2. Looked up from germline, CDR1 is SGDLS and CDR2 is YYNGEE. The J segment lost 5 bases and the V segment lost 2 bases, leaving 6 bases of the junction unmatched. This CDR3 comprises 14 residues. In DNA form, the CDR3 reads TGTGCCAGCAGCGTCGGCGGGAGGACCGACGAGCAGTACTTC. This codes for CASSVGGRTDEQYF. The variable domain in full, with the rest retrieved from reference TRBV9 and TRBJ2-7, is DSGVTQTPKHLITATGQRVTLRCSPRSGDLSVYWYQQSLDQGLQFLIQYYNGEERAKGNILERFSAQQFPDLHSELNLSSLELGDSALYFCASSVGGRTDEQYFGPGTRLTVT.

This clone was counted a single time. J is TRBJ1-6 and V is TRBV7-8; TRBD1 matches at 10 bases. Germline V gene data show CDR1 as SGHVS and CDR2 as FQNEAQ. After removal of 5 bases from V and 6 bases from J, the junction contained 13 bases not matched to a gene. The CDR3 has 18 amino acids. For the CDR3, the DNA is TGTGCCAGCAGCCCGCAACGACAGACAGGGGGCCCTAATTCACCCCTCCACTTT. Encoded protein: CASSPQRQTGGPNSPLHF.

The chain uses TRBV18 and TRBJ1-4; a weak D match, TRBD1 (6 bases). The germline gives CDR1 KGHSH, CDR2 LQKENI. With 6 bases removed from V and 0 bases from J, the gap between germline ends came to 11 bases. The CDR3 spans 15 residues. The CDR3: CASSRQETTNEKLFF. CDR3 nucleotide sequence: TGTGCCAGCTCGCGACAGGAAACAACTAATGAAAAACTGTTTTTT. The full variable domain, its missing parts supplied by reference TRBV18 and TRBJ1-4, is NAGVMQNPRHLVRRRGQEARLRCSPMKGHSHVYWYRQLPEEGLKFMVYLQKENIIDESGMPKERFSAEFPKEGPSILRIQQVVRGDSAAYFCASSRQETTNEKLFFGSGTQLSVL.

The chain employs TRBV5-6 and TRBJ2-7, with D perhaps assigned TRBD1 or TRBD2 (5 bases each). Germline V CDR1 and CDR2: SGHDT, YYEEEE. V was clipped by 0 bases and J by 2 bases, with 15 bases between them. The CDR3 has 16 residues. Here the CDR3 reads CASSLDGGLGPYEQYF. DNA for the CDR3: TGTGCCAGCAGCTTGGATGGGGGTTTAGGCCCCTACGAGCAGTACTTC.

The chain links TRBV13 to TRBJ1-5; D uncertain. Trimming removed 0 bases at V and 2 bases at J, with 5 bases between. The CDR3 extends over 14 amino acids. Germline values: CDR1 PRHDT, CDR2 FYEKMQ (reference sequence). CDR3 nucleotides: TGTGCCAGCAGCTTAGGGAGCGGCAATCAGCCCCAGCATTTT. Encoded protein: CASSLGSGNQPQHF.

The CDR3 DNA reads as TGTGCCAGCAGCCCACAGGACAGGGGTCTTAGCTCCTACAATGAGCAGTTCTTC. As protein: CASSPQDRGLSSYNEQFF. The J gene is TRBJ2-1, the V gene TRBV7-3, with TRBD1 matching 9 bases. Per germline, CDR1 SGHTA and CDR2 FQGTGA. This CDR3 contains 18 residues. V was pared by 5 bases and J by 0 bases, with 11 bases of the junction left unmatched. Full variable domain (rest looked up from reference TRBV7-3 and TRBJ2-1): GAGVSQTPSNKVTEKGKYVELRCDPISGHTALYWYRQSLGQGPEFLIYFQGTGAADDSGLPNDRFFAVRPEGSVSTLKIQRTERGDSAVYLCASSPQDRGLSSYNEQFFGPGTRLTVL.

The genes are TRBV30 and TRBJ2-3, with D tentatively TRBD2 (5 bases). The V end was cut by 7 bases, the J end by 0 bases, with 8 bases between. The germline V gene has CDR1 GTSNPN and CDR2 SVGIG (reference sequence). CDR3 size: 12 residues. This chain's CDR3 is CASGLSTDTQYF. The CDR3 region has the DNA TGTGCCTCAGGACTGAGCACAGATACGCAGTATTTT.

This clone is categorized as large. The chain couples TRBV28 to TRBJ2-1; TRBD2 agrees at 7 bases. Germline assignment: CDR1 MDHEN and CDR2 SYDVKM. The CDR3 length is 17 residues. J was trimmed by 0 bases and V by 6 bases; bases with no gene match: 11. The CDR3 sequence is CASRPPGGRSSYNEQFF. The CDR3 nucleotides are TGTGCCAGCAGACCCCCCGGGGGGAGGAGCTCCTACAATGAGCAGTTCTTC.

The J gene is TRBJ2-7, the V gene TRBV4-1; no definite D call. Germline V gene sequence: CDR1 MGHRA, CDR2 YSYEKL. V lost 1 base and J lost 4, with 11 bases in between. There are 14 residues in the CDR3. This CDR3 is CASSQVLGDYEQYF. The DNA for the CDR3 is TGCGCCAGCAGCCAAGTCCTTGGGGATTACGAGCAGTACTTC.

V and J are TRBV9 and TRBJ2-1; D unresolved. The CDR3 totals 16 residues. In germline, CDR1 is SGDLS, CDR2 YYNGEE. The V gene lost 0 bases and the J gene lost 4 bases, with 14 bases spanning the gap. CDR3 DNA: TGTGCCAGCAGCGTAGCGGCTCCCTCTCCTTACAATGAGCAGTTCTTC. Encoded protein: CASSVAAPSPYNEQFF.

This clone was observed once. The rearrangement joins TRBV7-6 to TRBJ2-5; tentative D call: TRBD2 (5 bases). V was cut by 3 bases and J by 5 bases, with 16 bases left in between. The CDR3 covers 15 residues. Germline V gives CDR1 SGHVS, CDR2 FNYEAQ. The CDR3 loop reads CASSLARISGETQYF. In DNA form, the CDR3 reads TGTGCCAGCAGCTTGGCCCGAATATCGGGGGAGACCCAGTACTTC.

V gene TRBV11-2 combines with J gene TRBJ2-1, with D possibly being TRBD2 (5 bases). Trimming shortened V by 1 base and J by 8 bases, and 18 bases separated the two germline ends. Germline V gives CDR1 SGHAT, CDR2 FQNNGV. The CDR3 has 16 residues. CDR3 DNA: TGTGCCAGCAGCTTAGCCCCACCAGCGGTAGTTGATGAGCAGTTCTTC. Its protein product is CASSLAPPAVVDEQFF.

The CDR3 DNA follows: TGTGCCAGCAGTGAATACTCGGGCAGGTACACAGATACGCAGTATTTT. As protein: CASSEYSGRYTDTQYF. The chain employs TRBV25-1 and TRBJ2-3; D uncertain. The CDR3 totals 16 residues. The germline CDR1 and CDR2 sequences are MGHDK and SYGVNS. V lost 0 bases and J 2 bases, leaving 12 bases between the germline ends.

This chain uses TRBV27 with TRBJ1-4; 11 nucleotides line up with TRBD1. The CDR3 covers 16 residues. V shed 3 bases and J 2 bases; nucleotides not matched to a gene: 2. The V gene's germline CDR1 is MNHEY and CDR2 SMNVEV (reference sequence). The CDR3 protein is CASSLGQGGTNEKLFF. Written as DNA, the CDR3 is TGTGCCAGCAGTTTGGGACAGGGGGGCACTAATGAAAAACTGTTTTTT.

The rearrangement uses TRBV5-1 and TRBJ2-5; 7 positions match TRBD2. The tail of the sequence fits TRBJ2-7 better, so the J call may be wrong. The CDR3 sequence is 15 residues long. Germline V gives CDR1 SGHRS, CDR2 YFSETQ. This CDR3 is CASSLGEGLHYEQYF. Written as DNA, the CDR3 is TGCGCCAGCAGCTTGGGAGAGGGACTACACTACGAGCAGTACTTC.

CDR3 DNA sequence: TGTGCCATCAGTGACGGGACAAAGGGGAATGAGCAGTTCTTC. Its protein product is CAISDGTKGNEQFF. The rearrangement uses TRBV10-3 and TRBJ2-1; maybe TRBD1 (6 bases). The V gene's germline CDR1 is ENHRY and CDR2 SYGVKD. The CDR3 consists of 14 residues. V was shortened by 3 bases and J by 7 bases, with 13 bases between the two germline ends.